This TCR beta chain was sequenced during a study of T cells in Graves' hyperthyroidism and ophthalmopathy. Study-wide context: Initial diagnosis, before any treatment, was when peripheral blood was collected.

Amplification of TCR beta CDR3 regions used RNA as the template. Researchers ran a first-round RT-PCR on the TCR CDR3 using the HTBI primer set. TCRdb redid the calling of the multiplex PCR reads with MiXCR, one entry per CDR3 protein. The sample lists roughly 380,000 distinct CDR3 sequences, roughly 14% occurring once. More than 9.5 ml fresh peripheral blood yielded the PBMCs. Whole-study findings and limits: Most thyroid clonotypes expanded above 0.001 appeared in blood too. Median prediction lead before ophthalmopathy onset was about 6.3 months with the model.

This clonotype was found many times. Its antigen is undetermined. The CDR3 loop spans 14 amino acids. CDR1 and CDR2 from the germline V gene are SEHNR and FQNEAQ (reference sequence). V lost 5 bases, J lost 0 bases, and 3 bases stayed unmatched. The rearrangement joins TRBV7-9 to TRBJ2-7; the match to TRBD1 covers 8 bases. This clonotype originated in a woman in her sixties or seventies with Graves' hyperthyroidism. The sample was blood. The CDR3 region is CASSAGQGSYEQYF. The CDR3 DNA reads TGTGCCAGCAGCGCCGGACAGGGCTCCTACGAGCAGTACTTC.